This T cell receptor (beta chain) was observed in a study of T cell repertoires in cytomegalovirus infection. Looking at the study overall: Matching HLA type, along with CMV infection, was indicated by public TCR beta signatures. Study-wide results and caveats: Individuals carrying CMV plus the relevant HLA were identified by cumulative frequency of public TCR beta families. The ex vivo response was dominated by HLA-C-restricted CMV-specific TCR beta clonotypes.

The CDR3 extends over 14 amino acids. The germline CDR1 and CDR2 sequences are SGHNT and YENEEA. After removal of 4 bases from V and 6 bases from J, the junction contained 6 bases not matched to a gene. On this clonotype: Its cognate antigen is unknown.

Using its own MiXCR run on the reads, TCRdb lists one record per CDR3 protein. The sample yields 400,000 or so distinct CDR3 sequences, roughly a third seen once. The sequencing sample was made of PBMCs. The receptor was derived from a human donor in good health (CMV status not recorded). Some clones in this sample may be carry-over from other donors' samples. The V and J genes are TRBV11-3 and TRBJ2-1, with 7 bases matching TRBD1. CDR3 protein: CASSSTGPFNEQFF. In DNA, the CDR3 is TGTGCCAGCAGCTCGACAGGGCCCTTCAATGAGCAGTTCTTC.